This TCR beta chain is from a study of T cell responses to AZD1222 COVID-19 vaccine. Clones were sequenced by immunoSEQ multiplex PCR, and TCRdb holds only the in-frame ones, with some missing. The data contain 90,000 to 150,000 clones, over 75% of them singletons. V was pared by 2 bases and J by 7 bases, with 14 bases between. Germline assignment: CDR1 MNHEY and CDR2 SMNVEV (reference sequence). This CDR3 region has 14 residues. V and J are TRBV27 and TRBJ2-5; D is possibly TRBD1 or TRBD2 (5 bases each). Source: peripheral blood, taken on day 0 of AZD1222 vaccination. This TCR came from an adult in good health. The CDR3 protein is CASSLGDWDGTQYF. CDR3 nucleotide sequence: TGTGCCAGCAGTTTAGGGGATTGGGACGGGACCCAGTACTTC.